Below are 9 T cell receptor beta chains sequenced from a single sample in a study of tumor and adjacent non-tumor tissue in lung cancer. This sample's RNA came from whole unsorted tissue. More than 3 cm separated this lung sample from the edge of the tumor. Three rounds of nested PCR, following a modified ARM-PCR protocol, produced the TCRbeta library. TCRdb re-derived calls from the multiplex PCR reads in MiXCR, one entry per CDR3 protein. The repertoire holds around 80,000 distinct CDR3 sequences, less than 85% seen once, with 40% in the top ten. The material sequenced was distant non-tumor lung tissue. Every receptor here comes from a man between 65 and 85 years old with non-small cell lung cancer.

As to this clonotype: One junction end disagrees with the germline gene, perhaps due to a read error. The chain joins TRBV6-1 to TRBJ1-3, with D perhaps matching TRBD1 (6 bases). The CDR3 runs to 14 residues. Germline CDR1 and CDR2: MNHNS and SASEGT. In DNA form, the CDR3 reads TGTGCCAACAGTCAGGGGATCTCTGGGAACACCATATATTTT. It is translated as CANSQGISGNTIYF.

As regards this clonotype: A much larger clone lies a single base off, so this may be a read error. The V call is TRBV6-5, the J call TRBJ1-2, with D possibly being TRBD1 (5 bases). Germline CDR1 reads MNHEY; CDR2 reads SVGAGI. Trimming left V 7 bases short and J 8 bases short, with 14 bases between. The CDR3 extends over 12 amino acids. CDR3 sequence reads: CASNPGQGGYTF. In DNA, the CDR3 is TGTGCCAGCAATCCCGGGCAGGGCGGCTACACCTTC.

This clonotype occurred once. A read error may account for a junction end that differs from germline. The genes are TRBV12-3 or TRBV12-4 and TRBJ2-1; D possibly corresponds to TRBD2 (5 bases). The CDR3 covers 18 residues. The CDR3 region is CASSRSFSAVGGYNERFF. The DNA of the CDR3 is TGTGCCAGCAGTCGTTCGTTTAGCGCGGTCGGTGGGTACAATGAGCGGTTCTTC.

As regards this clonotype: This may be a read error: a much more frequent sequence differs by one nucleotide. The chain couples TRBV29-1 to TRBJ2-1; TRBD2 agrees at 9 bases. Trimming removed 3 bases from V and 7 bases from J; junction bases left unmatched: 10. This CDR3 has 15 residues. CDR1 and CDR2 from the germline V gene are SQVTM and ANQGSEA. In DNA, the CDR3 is TGCAGCGTTGACAGACTAGCGGTTAGTATGAATGAGCAGTTCTTC. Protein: CSVDRLAVSMNEQFF.

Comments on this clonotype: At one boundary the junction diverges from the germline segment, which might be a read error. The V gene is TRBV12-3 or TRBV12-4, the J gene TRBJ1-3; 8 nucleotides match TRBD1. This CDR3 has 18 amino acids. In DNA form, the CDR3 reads TGTGACAGCAGTCGTCCCGGGACAGGAATCGGCTCTGGAAACACCATATGTTTT. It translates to CDSSRPGTGIGSGNTICF.

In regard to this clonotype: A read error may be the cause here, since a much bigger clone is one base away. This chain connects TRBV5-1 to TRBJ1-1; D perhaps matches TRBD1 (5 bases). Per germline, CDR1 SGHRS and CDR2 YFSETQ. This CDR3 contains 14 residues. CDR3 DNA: TGCGCCAGCAGCTTGGGAGGGGCGGACACTGAAGATTTCTTT. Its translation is CASSLGGADTEDFF.

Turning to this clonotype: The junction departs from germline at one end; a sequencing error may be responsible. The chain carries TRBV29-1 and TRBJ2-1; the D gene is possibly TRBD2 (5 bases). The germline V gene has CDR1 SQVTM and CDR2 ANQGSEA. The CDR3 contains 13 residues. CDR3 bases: TGCAGAGTTGAAGCGACTAAGGGCGATGAGCAGTTCTTC. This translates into CRVEATKGDEQFF.

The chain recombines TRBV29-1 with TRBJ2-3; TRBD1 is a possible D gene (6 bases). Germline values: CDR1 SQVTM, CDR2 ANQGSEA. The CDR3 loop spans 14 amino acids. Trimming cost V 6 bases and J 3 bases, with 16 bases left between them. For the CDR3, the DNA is TGCAGCGTCACTGGGACATCTAGAACAGATACGCAGTATTTT. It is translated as CSVTGTSRTDTQYF.

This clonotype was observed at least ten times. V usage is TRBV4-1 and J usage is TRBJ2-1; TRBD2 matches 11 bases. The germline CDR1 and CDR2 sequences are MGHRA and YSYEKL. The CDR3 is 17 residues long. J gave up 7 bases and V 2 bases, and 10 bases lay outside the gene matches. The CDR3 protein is CASSQLLAGGLDNEQFF. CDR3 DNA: TGCGCCAGCAGCCAATTATTAGCGGGGGGGCTGGATAATGAGCAGTTCTTC.